Listed here are 14 T cell receptor beta chains from one sample, sequenced in a study of cytomegalovirus exposure and HLA in healthy donors. 60 Vbeta and 13 Jbeta primers were used in PCR. Measured with immunoSEQ multiplex PCR; TCRdb has only the in-frame clones, and not every one. The sample holds 130,000 or so clones, 70% to 85% seen once. The sequenced sample was PBMCs. Every receptor here comes from a woman between 40 and 50 years old in good health and CMV-seronegative.

The chain links TRBV30 to TRBJ1-1, with TRBD1 matching over 7 bases. The CDR3 is 13 amino acids. From germline, CDR1 is GTSNPN and CDR2 SVGIG (reference sequence). With 7 bases clipped from V and 0 bases from J, the junction kept 5 bases outside the gene matches. In DNA form, the CDR3 reads TGTGCCTTCCAGACAGGGATGAACACTGAAGCTTTCTTT. It specifies CAFQTGMNTEAFF.

The V call is TRBV9, the J call TRBJ2-1, with TRBD1 identical over 9 bases. The CDR3 runs to 17 residues. V lost 3 bases to trimming and J lost 2 bases; unmatched junction nucleotides: 9. Germline CDR1 and CDR2: SGDLS and YYNGEE. This chain's CDR3 is CASSAPRGTGTYNEQFF. The CDR3 coding sequence is TGTGCCAGCAGCGCGCCGAGGGGGACAGGGACCTACAATGAGCAGTTCTTC.

The gene calls are TRBV27 and TRBJ1-1; D might be TRBD1 (5 bases). V shed 4 bases and J shed 4 bases, with 10 bases lying between them. The germline V gene has CDR1 MNHEY and CDR2 SMNVEV (reference sequence). The CDR3 extends over 13 amino acids. DNA of the CDR3: TGTGCCAGCAGTTCCGACAGCCTCACTGAAGCTTTCTTT. Encoded protein: CASSSDSLTEAFF.

CDR3 region: CASSVGSLAGELFF. The CDR3 nucleotides read TGCGCCAGCAGCGTCGGGTCCCTTGCCGGGGAGCTGTTTTTT. The gene calls are TRBV5-1 and TRBJ2-2; no definite D call. The germline gives CDR1 SGHRS, CDR2 YFSETQ. This CDR3 is built from 14 residues. Trimming cost V 4 bases and J 6 bases, with 13 bases left between them.

This clone was counted a few times. The chain joins TRBV18 to TRBJ1-5, with D possibly TRBD1 on 6 matching bases. The CDR3 covers 14 residues. CDR1 and CDR2 (germline): KGHSH, LQKENI. Trimming shortened V by 1 base and J by 4 bases, and 8 bases separated the two germline ends. The CDR3 bases are TGTGCCAGCTCACCACGGACAGTTAATCAGCCCCAGCATTTT. This encodes CASSPRTVNQPQHF.

The chain couples TRBV2 to TRBJ1-1; D gene ambiguous. CDR1 and CDR2 from the germline V gene are SNHLY and FYNNEI. There are 13 residues in the CDR3. V lost 0 bases to trimming and J lost 7 bases, with 9 bases between them. CDR3 in DNA: TGTGCCAGCAGTGAAGCTTACAAAATTGAAGCTTTCTTT. This translates into CASSEAYKIEAFF.

The V gene is TRBV9, the J gene TRBJ2-1; TRBD2 is a possible D gene (5 bases). Deletions cut 3 bases from V and 4 bases from J, with 20 bases between. Germline V gives CDR1 SGDLS, CDR2 YYNGEE. This CDR3 spans 17 amino acids. CDR3 sequence reads: CASSDTSLALRYNEQFF. DNA of the CDR3: TGTGCCAGCAGCGATACTAGTTTGGCGCTCAGATACAATGAGCAGTTCTTC.

The rearrangement links TRBV7-2 to TRBJ1-1; D is unresolved. V dropped 1 base and J dropped 5 bases, with 8 bases sitting between them. The CDR3 is made up of 13 amino acids. Germline values: CDR1 SGHTA, CDR2 FQGNSA. The CDR3 is CASSLGSGTEAFF. In DNA, the CDR3 is TGTGCCAGCAGCTTAGGCTCGGGGACTGAAGCTTTCTTT.

The rearrangement uses TRBV6-6 and TRBJ2-3, with TRBD1 as a possible D gene (6 bases). Per the germline V gene, CDR1 is MNHNY and CDR2 is SVGAGI (reference sequence). This CDR3 has 15 residues. Between the trimmed V and J ends, which lost 6 bases and 2 bases, there was a span of 15 bases. Here the CDR3 reads CASRSPGQNTDTQYF. CDR3 nucleotides: TGTGCCAGCAGATCGCCGGGACAAAACACAGATACGCAGTATTTT.

Points on this clone: This sample includes further DNA sequences coding for the same CDR3. This chain links TRBV7-2 with TRBJ2-1, with D tentatively TRBD2 (6 bases). Trimming stripped 1 base from V and 0 bases from J, with 10 bases between. Germline V gene lookup returns CDR1 SGHTA and CDR2 FQGNSA. This CDR3 spans 16 amino acids. Written as DNA, the CDR3 is TGTGCCAGCAGCTTAGTAGGCGGGAACTCCTACAATGAGCAGTTCTTC. It is translated as CASSLVGGNSYNEQFF.

The V call is TRBV18, the J call TRBJ1-1; tentatively, D is TRBD1 (5 bases). This CDR3 spans 16 amino acids. The germline V and J ends were trimmed by 2 bases and 0 bases, with 13 bases remaining between them. Germline values: CDR1 KGHSH, CDR2 LQKENI. As DNA, the CDR3 is TGTGCCAGCTCACCAAAGGGGCCACATATGAACACTGAAGCTTTCTTT. Translated, it gives CASSPKGPHMNTEAFF.

The chain is built from TRBV25-1 and TRBJ2-7, with a tentative D call TRBD1 (6 bases). Trimming shortened V by 8 bases and J by 4 bases, and 9 bases separated the two germline ends. The CDR3 extends over 11 amino acids. CDR1 and CDR2 (germline): MGHDK, SYGVNS. CDR3 sequence: CASEQGYEQYF. In DNA form, the CDR3 reads TGTGCCAGCGAACAGGGTTACGAGCAGTACTTC.

V is TRBV6-6 and J is TRBJ2-1; D remains ambiguous. Germline V CDR1 and CDR2: MNHNY, SVGAGI (reference sequence). This CDR3 has 15 residues. V lost 2 bases to trimming and J lost 0 bases, with 8 bases between them. CDR3 protein: CASSYGQASYNEQFF. The CDR3 DNA sequence: TGTGCCAGCAGTTACGGGCAGGCCTCCTACAATGAGCAGTTCTTC.

The genes are TRBV6-5 and TRBJ1-6; a possible D gene is TRBD1 (6 bases). Germline CDR1 and CDR2: MNHEY and SVGAGI. There are 16 residues in the CDR3. V was clipped by 1 base and J by 9 bases, with 16 bases between them. Written as DNA, the CDR3 is TGTGCCAGCAGTTACTACGCGGTTGACAGGCTTTCACCCCTCCACTTT. Encoded protein: CASSYYAVDRLSPLHF.